This T cell receptor beta chain was captured by sequencing in a study of T cell changes during pregnancy in multiple sclerosis. Germline V gene sequence: CDR1 MDHEN, CDR2 SYDVKM. This CDR3 is built from 14 residues. V was clipped by 8 bases and J by 3 bases; unmatched bases: 6. TCRdb's copy holds only in-frame clones and misses some; the assay was immunoSEQ multiplex PCR. This repertoire shows about 40,000 clones, about 90% found once; its top ten account for less than 0.5%. This sequence joins TRBV28 and TRBJ2-1; 8 bases align to TRBD1. This receptor was taken from a female donor in good health, enrolled as a control in a pregnancy study. Sequenced material: CD4+ T cells from peripheral blood mononuclear cells, taken in the third trimester of pregnancy. In nucleotides, the CDR3 is TGTGCCAGCGGCCGGGACAGGAGCTACAATGAGCAGTTCTTC. Amino acid sequence: CASGRDRSYNEQFF.